This record looks at one T cell receptor (beta chain) sequence and its context. Its specificity is unknown. This sample is part of a study of OX40 agonist ivuxolimab in advanced cancers. About the research overall: Ivuxolimab, an agonist antibody against OX40 (CD134), was given to patients. From about 23 to 85 years was the age range, with a mean of 60 years, and over 70% were male. Broader study findings: Normalized T-cell clonal expansion was also low in some nonresponders.

This table comes from immunoSEQ multiplex PCR, and its TCRdb copy is limited to in-frame clones, with some not included. Counted here are tens of thousands of clones, about 86% occurring once; the ten biggest clones make up about 1.5%. The CDR3 is 14 residues long. Germline V gene data show CDR1 as SGHTA and CDR2 as FQGNSA. The V and J ends lost 1 base and 0 bases respectively, with 6 bases between them. The chain employs TRBV7-2 and TRBJ2-5; D gene unclear. The sequences come from CD4+ or CD8+ T cells sorted from blood, collected in a trial of the OX40 agonist ivuxolimab. This sequence originates from an adult with an advanced solid tumor such as melanoma, head and neck, liver or kidney cancer. The CDR3 DNA is TGTGCCAGCAGCTTAGACCGAAACCAAGAGACCCAGTACTTC. Its protein product is CASSLDRNQETQYF. Combining the CDR3 with reference TRBV7-2 and TRBJ2-5 gives the whole variable domain GAGVSQSPSNKVTEKGKDVELRCDPISGHTALYWYRQSLGQGLEFLIYFQGNSAPDKSGLPSDRFSAERTGGSVSTLTIQRTQQEDSAVYLCASSLDRNQETQYFGPGTRLLVL.